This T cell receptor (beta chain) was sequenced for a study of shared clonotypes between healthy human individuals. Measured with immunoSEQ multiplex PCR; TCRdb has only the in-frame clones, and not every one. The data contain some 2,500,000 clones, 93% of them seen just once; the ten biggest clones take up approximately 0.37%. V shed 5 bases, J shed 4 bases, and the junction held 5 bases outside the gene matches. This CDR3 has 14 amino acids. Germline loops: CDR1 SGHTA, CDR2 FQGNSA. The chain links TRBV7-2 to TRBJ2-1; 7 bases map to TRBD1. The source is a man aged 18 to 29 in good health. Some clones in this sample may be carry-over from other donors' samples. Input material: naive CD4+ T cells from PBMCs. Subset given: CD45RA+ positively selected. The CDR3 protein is CASSTRTGYNEQFF. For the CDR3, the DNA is TGTGCCAGCAGCACGCGGACAGGTTACAATGAGCAGTTCTTC.